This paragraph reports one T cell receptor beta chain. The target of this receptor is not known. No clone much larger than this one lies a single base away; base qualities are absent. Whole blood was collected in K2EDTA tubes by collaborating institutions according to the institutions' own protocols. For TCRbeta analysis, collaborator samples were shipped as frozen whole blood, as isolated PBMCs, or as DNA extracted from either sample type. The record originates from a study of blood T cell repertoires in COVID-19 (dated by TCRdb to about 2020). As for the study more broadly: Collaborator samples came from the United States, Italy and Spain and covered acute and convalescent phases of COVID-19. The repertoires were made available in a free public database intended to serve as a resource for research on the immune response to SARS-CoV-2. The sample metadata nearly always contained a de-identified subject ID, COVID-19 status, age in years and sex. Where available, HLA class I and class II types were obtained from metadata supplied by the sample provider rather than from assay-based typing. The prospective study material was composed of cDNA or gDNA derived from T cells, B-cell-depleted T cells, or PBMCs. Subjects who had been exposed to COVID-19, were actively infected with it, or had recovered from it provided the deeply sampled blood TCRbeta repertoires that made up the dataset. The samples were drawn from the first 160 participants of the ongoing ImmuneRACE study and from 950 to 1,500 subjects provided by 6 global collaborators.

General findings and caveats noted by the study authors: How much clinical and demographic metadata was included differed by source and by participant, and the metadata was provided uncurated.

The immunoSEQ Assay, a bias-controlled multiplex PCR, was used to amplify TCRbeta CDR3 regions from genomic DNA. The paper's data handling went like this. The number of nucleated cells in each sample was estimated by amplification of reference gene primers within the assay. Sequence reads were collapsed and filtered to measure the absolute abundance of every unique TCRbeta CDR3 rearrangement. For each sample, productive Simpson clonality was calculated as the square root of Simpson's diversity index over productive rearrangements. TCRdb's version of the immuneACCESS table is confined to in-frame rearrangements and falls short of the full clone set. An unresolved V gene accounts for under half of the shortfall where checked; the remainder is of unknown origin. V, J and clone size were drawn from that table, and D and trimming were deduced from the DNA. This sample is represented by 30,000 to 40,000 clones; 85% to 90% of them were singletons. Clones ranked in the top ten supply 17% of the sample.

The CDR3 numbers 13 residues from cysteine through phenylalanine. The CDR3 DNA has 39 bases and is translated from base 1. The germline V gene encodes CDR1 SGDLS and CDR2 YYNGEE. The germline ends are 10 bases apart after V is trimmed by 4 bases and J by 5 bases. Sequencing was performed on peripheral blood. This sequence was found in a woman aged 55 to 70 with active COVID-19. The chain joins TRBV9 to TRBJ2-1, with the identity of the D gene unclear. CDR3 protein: CASSPRVHNEQFF. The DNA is TGTGCCAGCAGCCCCCGCGTGCACAATGAGCAGTTCTTC.